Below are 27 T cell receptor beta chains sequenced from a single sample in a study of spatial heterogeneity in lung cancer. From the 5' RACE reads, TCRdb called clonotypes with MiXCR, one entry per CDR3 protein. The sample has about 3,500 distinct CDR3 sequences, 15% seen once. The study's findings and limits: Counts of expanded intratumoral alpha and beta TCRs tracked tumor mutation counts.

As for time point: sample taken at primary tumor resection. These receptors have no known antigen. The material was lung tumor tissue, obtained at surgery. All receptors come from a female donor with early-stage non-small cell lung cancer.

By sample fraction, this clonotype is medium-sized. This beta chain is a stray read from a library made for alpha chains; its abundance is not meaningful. CDR3 protein: CASRYYNEQFF. The CDR3 coding sequence is TGTGCCAGCCGTTATTACAATGAGCAGTTCTTC. The chain links TRBV12-3 or TRBV12-4 to TRBJ2-1; D remains unclear. Trimming pared 8 bases from V and 4 bases from J, leaving 6 bases between. The CDR3 is made up of 11 amino acids.

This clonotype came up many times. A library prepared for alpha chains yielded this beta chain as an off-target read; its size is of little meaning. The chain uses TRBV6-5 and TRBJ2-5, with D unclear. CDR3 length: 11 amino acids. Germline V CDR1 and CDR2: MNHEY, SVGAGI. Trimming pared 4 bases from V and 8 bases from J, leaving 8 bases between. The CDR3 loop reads CASSSFSTQYF. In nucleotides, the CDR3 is TGTGCCAGCAGTTCCTTTTCCACCCAGTACTTC.

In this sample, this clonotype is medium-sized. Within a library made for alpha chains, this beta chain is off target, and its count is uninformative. The DNA of the CDR3 is TGTGCCAGCAGTTCGGTGGATTGGCTAGGGAATTCACCCCTCCACTTT. Translating gives CASSSVDWLGNSPLHF. The V call is TRBV27, the J call TRBJ1-6; unclear D gene. Germline CDR1 is MNHEY and CDR2 is SMNVEV (reference sequence). The CDR3 contains 16 residues. V was cut by 4 bases and J by 7 bases, with 17 bases left in between.

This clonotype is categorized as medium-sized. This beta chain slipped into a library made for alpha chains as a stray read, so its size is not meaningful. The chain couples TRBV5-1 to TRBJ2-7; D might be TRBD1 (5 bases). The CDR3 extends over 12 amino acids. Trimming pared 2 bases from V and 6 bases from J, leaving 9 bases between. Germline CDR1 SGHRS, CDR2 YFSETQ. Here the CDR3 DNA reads TGCGCCAGCAGCTTCAGGGTTGGCGAGCAGTACTTC. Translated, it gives CASSFRVGEQYF. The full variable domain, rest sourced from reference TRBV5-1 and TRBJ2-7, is KAGVTQTPRYLIKTRGQQVTLSCSPISGHRSVSWYQQTPGQGLQFLFEYFSETQRNKGNFPGRFSGRQFSNSRSEMNVSTLELGDSALYLCASSFRVGEQYFGPGTRLTVT.

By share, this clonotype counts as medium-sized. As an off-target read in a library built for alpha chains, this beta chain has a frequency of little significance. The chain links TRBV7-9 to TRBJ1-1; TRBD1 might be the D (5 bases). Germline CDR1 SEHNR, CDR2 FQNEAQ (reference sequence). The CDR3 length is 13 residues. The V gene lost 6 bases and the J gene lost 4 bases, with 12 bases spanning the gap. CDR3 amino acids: CASRRGLGTEAFF. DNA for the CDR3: TGTGCCAGCAGGAGGGGCCTGGGCACTGAAGCTTTCTTT.

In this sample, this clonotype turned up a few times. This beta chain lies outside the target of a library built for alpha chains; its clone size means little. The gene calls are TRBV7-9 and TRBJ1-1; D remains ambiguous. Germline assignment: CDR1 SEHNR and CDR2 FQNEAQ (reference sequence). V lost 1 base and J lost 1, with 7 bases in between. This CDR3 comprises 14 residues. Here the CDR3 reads CASSLEGGNTEAFF. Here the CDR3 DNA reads TGTGCCAGCAGCTTAGAGGGTGGGAACACTGAAGCTTTCTTT.

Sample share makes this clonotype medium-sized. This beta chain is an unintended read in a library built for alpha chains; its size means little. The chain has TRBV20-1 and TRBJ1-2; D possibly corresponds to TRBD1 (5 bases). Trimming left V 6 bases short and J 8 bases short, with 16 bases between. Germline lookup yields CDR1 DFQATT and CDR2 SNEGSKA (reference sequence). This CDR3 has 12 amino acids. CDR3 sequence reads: CSATDKLSGYTF. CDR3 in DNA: TGCAGTGCGACGGACAAGCTCAGCGGCTACACCTTC.

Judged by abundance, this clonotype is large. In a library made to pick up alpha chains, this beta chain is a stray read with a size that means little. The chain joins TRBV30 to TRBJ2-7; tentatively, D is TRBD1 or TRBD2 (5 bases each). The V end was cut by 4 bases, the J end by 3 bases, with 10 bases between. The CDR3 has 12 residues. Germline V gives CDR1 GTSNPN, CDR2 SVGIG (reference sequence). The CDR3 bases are TGTGCCTGGAAGGGACCCCGCTACGAGCAGTACTTC. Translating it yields CAWKGPRYEQYF.

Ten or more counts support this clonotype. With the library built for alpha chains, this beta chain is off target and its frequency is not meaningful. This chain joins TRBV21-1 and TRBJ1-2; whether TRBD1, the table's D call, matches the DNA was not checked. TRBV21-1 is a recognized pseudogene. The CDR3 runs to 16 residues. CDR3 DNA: TGTGCCAGCACCAAAGGGGGCGCGGGGGCGCACTATGGCTACACCTTC. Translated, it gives CASTKGGAGAHYGYTF.

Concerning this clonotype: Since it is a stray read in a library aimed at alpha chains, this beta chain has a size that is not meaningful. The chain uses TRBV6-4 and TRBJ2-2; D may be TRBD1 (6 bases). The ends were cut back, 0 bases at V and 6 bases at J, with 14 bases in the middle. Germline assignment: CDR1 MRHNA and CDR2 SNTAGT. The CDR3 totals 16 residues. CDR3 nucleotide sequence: TGTGCCAGCAGTGACTCTTGGCCAGGGGTTCCCGGGGAGCTGTTTTTT. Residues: CASSDSWPGVPGELFF.

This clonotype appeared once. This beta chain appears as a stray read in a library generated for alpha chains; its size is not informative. For the CDR3, the DNA is TGTGCCAGCAGCTTCGGGGGAGAAGCTTTCTTT. Protein sequence: CASSFGGEAFF. The rearrangement links TRBV7-2 to TRBJ1-1, with TRBD1 as a possible D gene (5 bases). Trimming removed 3 bases from V and 8 bases from J, with 7 bases in between. The CDR3 has 11 residues. Germline V gives CDR1 SGHTA, CDR2 FQGNSA.

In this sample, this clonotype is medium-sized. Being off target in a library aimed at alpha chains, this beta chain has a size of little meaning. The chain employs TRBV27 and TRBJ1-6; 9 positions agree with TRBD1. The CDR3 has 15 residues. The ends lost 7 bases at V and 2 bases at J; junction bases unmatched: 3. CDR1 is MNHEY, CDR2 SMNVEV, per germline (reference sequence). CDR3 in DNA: TGTGCCAGCAAGAGGGACAGGGCCTATAATTCACCCCTCCACTTT. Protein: CASKRDRAYNSPLHF.

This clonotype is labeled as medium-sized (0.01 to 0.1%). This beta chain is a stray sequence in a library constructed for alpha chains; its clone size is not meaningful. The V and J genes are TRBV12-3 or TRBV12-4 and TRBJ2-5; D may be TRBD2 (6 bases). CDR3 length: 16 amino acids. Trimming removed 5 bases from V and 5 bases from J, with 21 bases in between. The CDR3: CASSPFGLPDSETQYF. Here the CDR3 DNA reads TGTGCCAGCAGTCCATTTGGACTACCGGATTCCGAGACCCAGTACTTC.

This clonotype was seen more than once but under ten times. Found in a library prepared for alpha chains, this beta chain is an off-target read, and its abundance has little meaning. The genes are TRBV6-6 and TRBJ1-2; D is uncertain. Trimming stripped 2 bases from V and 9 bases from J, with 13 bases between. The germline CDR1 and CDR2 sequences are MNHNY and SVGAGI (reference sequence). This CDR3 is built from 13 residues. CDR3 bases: TGTGCCAGCAGTTACACCCATAAAGAAAGCTACACCTTC. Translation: CASSYTHKESYTF.

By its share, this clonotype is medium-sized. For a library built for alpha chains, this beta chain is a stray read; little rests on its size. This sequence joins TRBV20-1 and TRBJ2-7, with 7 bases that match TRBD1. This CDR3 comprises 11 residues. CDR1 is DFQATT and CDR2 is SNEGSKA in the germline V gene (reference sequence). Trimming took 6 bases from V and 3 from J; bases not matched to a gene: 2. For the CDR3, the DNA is TGCAGTGCGCGACAGGGCTACGAGCAGTACTTC. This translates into CSARQGYEQYF.

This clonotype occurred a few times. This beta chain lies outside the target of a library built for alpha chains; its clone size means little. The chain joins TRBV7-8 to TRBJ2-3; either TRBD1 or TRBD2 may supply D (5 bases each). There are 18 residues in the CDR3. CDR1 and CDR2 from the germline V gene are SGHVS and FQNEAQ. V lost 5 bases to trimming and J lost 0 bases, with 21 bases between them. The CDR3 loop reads CASSPSRITGGSTDTQYF. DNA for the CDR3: TGTGCCAGCAGCCCAAGTCGGATTACTGGGGGAAGCACAGATACGCAGTATTTT. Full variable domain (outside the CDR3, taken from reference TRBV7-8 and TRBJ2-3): GAGVSQSPRYKVAKRGQDVALRCDPISGHVSLFWYQQALGQGPEFLTYFQNEAQLDKSGLPSDRFFAERPEGSVSTLKIQRTQQEDSAVYLCASSPSRITGGSTDTQYFGPGTRLTVL.

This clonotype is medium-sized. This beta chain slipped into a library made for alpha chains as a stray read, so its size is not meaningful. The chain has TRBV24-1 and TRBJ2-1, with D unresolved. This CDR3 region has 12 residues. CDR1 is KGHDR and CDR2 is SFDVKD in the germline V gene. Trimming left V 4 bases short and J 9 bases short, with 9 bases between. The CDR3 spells CATSDSVGEQFF. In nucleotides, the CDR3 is TGTGCCACCAGTGACTCGGTTGGTGAGCAGTTCTTC.

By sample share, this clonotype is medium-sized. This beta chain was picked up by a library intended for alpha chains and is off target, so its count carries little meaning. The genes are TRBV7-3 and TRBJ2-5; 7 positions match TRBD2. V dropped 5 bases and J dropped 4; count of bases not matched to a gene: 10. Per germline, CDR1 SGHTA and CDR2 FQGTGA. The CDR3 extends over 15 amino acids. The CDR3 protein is CASSRWGRVGETQYF. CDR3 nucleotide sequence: TGTGCCAGCAGCAGATGGGGGAGGGTTGGAGAGACCCAGTACTTC.

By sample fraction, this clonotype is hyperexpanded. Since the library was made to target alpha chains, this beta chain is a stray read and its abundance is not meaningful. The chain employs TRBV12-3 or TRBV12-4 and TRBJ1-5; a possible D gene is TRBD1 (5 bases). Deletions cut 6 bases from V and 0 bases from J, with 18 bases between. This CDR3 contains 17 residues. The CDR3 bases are TGTGCCAGCAGATCCGGGACGGTGCATGATAGCAATCAGCCCCAGCATTTT. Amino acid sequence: CASRSGTVHDSNQPQHF.

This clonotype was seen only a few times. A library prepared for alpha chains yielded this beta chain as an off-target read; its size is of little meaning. DNA of the CDR3: TGTGCCAGCAGTTTCGGAGACAGGTCGAATGAGCAGTTCTTC. The encoded protein is CASSFGDRSNEQFF. This chain connects TRBV6-5 to TRBJ2-1, with TRBD1 as a possible D gene (6 bases). V was shortened by 4 bases and J by 7 bases, with 14 bases between the two germline ends. Per the germline V gene, CDR1 is MNHEY and CDR2 is SVGAGI. The CDR3 sequence is 14 residues long.

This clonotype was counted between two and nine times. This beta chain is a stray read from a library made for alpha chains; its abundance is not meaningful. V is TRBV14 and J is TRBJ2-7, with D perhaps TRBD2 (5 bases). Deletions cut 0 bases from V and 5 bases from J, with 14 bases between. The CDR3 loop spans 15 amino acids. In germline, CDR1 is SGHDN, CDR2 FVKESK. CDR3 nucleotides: TGTGCCAGCAGCCAAGAAGGAGGCGGATATCACGAGCAGTACTTC. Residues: CASSQEGGGYHEQYF.

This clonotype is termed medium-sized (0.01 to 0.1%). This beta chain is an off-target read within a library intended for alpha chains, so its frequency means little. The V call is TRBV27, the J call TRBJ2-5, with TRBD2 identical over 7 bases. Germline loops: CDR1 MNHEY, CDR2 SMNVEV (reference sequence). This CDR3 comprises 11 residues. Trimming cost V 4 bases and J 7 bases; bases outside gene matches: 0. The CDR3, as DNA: TGTGCCAGCAGTTGGGGGGGGACCCAGTACTTC. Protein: CASSWGGTQYF.

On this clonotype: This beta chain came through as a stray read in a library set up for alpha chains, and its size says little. The CDR3 is CSARDGTSQAAFPNNEQFF. The CDR3 bases are TGCAGTGCTAGAGACGGGACTAGTCAGGCTGCTTTTCCTAACAATGAGCAGTTCTTC. The V call is TRBV20-1, the J call TRBJ2-1; 8 bases map to TRBD2. The length of the CDR3 is 19 residues. CDR1 DFQATT and CDR2 SNEGSKA come from the germline V gene (reference sequence). After removal of 0 bases from V and 5 bases from J, the junction contained 18 bases not matched to a gene.

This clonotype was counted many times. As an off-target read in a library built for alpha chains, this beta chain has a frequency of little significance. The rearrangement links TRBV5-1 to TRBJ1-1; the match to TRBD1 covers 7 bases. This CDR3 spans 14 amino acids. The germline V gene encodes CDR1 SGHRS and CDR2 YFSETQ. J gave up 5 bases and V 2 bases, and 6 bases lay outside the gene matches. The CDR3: CASSFQGEGTEAFF. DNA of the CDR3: TGCGCCAGCAGCTTCCAGGGGGAAGGGACTGAAGCTTTCTTT. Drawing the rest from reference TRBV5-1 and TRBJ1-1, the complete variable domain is KAGVTQTPRYLIKTRGQQVTLSCSPISGHRSVSWYQQTPGQGLQFLFEYFSETQRNKGNFPGRFSGRQFSNSRSEMNVSTLELGDSALYLCASSFQGEGTEAFFGQGTRLTVV.

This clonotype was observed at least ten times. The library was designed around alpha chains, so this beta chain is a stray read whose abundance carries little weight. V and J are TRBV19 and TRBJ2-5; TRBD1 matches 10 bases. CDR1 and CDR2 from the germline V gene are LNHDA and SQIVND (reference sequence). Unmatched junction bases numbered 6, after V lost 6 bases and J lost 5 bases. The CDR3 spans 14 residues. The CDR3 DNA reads TGTGCCAGTAGGGGGACAGGGGAAGGCGAGACCCAGTACTTC. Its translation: CASRGTGEGETQYF.

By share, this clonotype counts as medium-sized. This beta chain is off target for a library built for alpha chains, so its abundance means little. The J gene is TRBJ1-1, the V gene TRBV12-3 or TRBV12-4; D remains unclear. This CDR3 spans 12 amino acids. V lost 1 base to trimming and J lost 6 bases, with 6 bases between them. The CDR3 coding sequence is TGTGCCAGCAGTTTAGGCCCTTCTGAAGCTTTCTTT. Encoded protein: CASSLGPSEAFF.

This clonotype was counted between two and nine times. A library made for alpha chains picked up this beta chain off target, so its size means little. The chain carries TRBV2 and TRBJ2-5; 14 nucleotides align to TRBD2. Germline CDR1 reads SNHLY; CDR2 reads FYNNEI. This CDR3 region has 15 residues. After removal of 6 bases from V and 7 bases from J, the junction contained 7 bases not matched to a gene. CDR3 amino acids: CASREGLAGVATQYF. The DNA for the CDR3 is TGTGCCAGCAGGGAGGGACTAGCGGGGGTAGCGACCCAGTACTTC.